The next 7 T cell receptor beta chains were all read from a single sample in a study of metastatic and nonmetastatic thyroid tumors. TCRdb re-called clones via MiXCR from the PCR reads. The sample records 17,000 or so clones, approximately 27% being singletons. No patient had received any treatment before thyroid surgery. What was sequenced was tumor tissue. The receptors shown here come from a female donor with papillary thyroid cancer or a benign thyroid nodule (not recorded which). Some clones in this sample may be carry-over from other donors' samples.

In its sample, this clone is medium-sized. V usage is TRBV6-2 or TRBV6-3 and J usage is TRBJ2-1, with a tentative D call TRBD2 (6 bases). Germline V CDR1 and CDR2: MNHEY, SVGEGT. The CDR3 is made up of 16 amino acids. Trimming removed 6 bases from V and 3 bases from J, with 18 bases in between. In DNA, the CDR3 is TGTGCCAGCAGCCCGCCGAGACTAGTAGTCTACAATGAGCAGTTCTTC. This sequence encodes CASSPPRLVVYNEQFF.

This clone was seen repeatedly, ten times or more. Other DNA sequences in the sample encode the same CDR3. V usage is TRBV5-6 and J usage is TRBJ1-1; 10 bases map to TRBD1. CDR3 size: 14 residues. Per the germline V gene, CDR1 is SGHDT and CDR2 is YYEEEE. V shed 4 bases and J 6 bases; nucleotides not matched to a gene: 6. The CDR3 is CASSTRDRGPEAFF. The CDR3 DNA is TGTGCCAGCAGCACCCGGGACAGGGGTCCTGAAGCTTTCTTT.

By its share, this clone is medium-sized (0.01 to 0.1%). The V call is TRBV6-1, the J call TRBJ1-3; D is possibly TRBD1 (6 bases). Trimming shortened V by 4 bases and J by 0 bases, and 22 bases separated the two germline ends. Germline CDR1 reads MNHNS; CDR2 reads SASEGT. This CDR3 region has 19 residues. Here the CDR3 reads CASSVLRGHLTSSGNTIYF. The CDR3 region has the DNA TGTGCCAGCAGTGTCCTCAGGGGCCACCTAACTAGCTCTGGAAACACCATATATTTT.

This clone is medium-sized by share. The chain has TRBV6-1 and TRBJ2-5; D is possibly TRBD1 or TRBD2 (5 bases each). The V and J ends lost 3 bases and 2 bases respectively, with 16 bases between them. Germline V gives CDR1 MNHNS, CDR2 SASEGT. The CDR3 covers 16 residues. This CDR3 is CASSEFSGTYQETQYF. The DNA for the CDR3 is TGTGCCAGCAGTGAGTTCTCCGGGACGTATCAAGAGACCCAGTACTTC.

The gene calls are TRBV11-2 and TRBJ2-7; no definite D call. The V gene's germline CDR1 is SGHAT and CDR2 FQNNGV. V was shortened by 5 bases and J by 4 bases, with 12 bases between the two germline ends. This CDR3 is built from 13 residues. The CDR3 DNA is TGTGCCAGCAGCGATGAATGGAAATACGAGCAGTACTTC. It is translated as CASSDEWKYEQYF. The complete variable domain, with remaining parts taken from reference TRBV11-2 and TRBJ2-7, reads EAGVAQSPRYKIIEKRQSVAFWCNPISGHATLYWYQQILGQGPKLLIQFQNNGVVDDSQLPKDRFSAERLKGVDSTLKIQPAKLEDSAVYLCASSDEWKYEQYFGPGTRLTVT.

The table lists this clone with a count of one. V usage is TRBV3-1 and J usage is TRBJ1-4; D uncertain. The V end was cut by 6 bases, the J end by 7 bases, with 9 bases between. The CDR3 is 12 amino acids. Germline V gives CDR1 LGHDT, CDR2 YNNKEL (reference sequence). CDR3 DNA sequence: TGTGCCAGCAGTGAGGACGGTGAAAAACTGTTTTTT. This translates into CASSEDGEKLFF.

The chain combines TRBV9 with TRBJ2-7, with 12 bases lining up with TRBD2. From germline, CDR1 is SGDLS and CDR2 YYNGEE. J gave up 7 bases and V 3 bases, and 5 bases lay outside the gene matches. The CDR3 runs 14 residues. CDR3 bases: TGTGCCAGCAGCGAGACTAGCGGGAGTCGGGAGCAGTACTTC. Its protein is CASSETSGSREQYF. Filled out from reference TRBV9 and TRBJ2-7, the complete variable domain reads DSGVTQTPKHLITATGQRVTLRCSPRSGDLSVYWYQQSLDQGLQFLIQYYNGEERAKGNILERFSAQQFPDLHSELNLSSLELGDSALYFCASSETSGSREQYFGPGTRLTVT.